The rows below give T cell receptor beta chains drawn from one sample of a study of blood T cells in healthy people across ages. Using its own MiXCR run on the 5' RACE reads, TCRdb lists one record per CDR3 protein. The data show 550,000 to 600,000 distinct CDR3 sequences, 27% seen once. The sequenced material came from blood. The receptor set was obtained from a woman between 65 and 79 years old in good health. Both conserved end residues are part of each CDR3. A D gene is named only where the DNA matches it firmly. Clone size, where shown, is once, few, many, or a class for clones that have expanded.

clone_size | d_call | j_call | v_call | cdr3_aa | cdr3_nt
- | - | TRBJ2-6 | TRBV4-2 | CASSQESVSGANVLTF | TGTGCCAGCAGCCAAGAATCCGTCTCTGGGGCCAACGTCCTGACTTTC
few | - | TRBJ1-5 | TRBV5-5 | CASSTDSGNRPQHF | TGTGCCAGCAGTACCGACAGTGGTAATCGGCCCCAGCATTTT
few | - | TRBJ2-1 | TRBV30 | CAWSAGGVRNEQFF | TGTGCCTGGAGTGCCGGAGGGGTGAGGAATGAGCAGTTCTTC
- | TRBD2 | TRBJ2-1 | TRBV24-1 | CATSVGRGGVGEQFF | TGTGCCACCAGTGTGGGGCGGGGGGGAGTTGGAGAGCAGTTCTTC
few | TRBD1 | TRBJ1-1 | TRBV5-1 | CASSLGLGQPSRNTEAFF | TGCGCCAGCAGCTTGGGGTTGGGACAGCCTAGCCGGAACACTGAAGCTTTCTTT
few | - | TRBJ2-1 | TRBV20-1 | CSARALYNEQFF | TGCAGTGCTAGAGCCCTCTACAATGAGCAGTTCTTC
few | TRBD1 | TRBJ2-5 | TRBV7-9 | CASSPARGLETQYF | TGTGCCAGCAGCCCGGCGAGGGGGCTCGAGACCCAGTACTTC
few | - | TRBJ2-7 | TRBV5-1 | CASSLDWGYEQYF | TGCGCCAGCAGCTTGGATTGGGGGTACGAGCAGTACTTC
few | - | TRBJ2-7 | TRBV19 | CASSIGLAYEQYF | TGTGCCAGTAGTATTGGGCTAGCCTACGAGCAGTACTTC
few | TRBD2 | TRBJ2-5 | TRBV9 | CASSHLAGGQETQYF | TGTGCCAGCAGCCACCTAGCGGGGGGCCAAGAGACCCAGTACTTC
- | - | TRBJ1-2 | TRBV4-1 | CASSLESGQGRGYTF | TGCGCCAGCAGCCTCGAATCGGGGCAGGGGAGAGGCTACACCTTC
few | TRBD1 | TRBJ2-7 | TRBV7-8 | CASSWDRGFYEQYF | TGTGCCAGCAGCTGGGACAGAGGCTTCTACGAGCAGTACTTC
- | - | TRBJ1-2 | TRBV29-1 | CSVDVSALLGYGYTF | TGCAGCGTTGATGTCTCGGCCCTGCTAGGCTATGGCTACACCTTC
- | TRBD1 | TRBJ2-1 | TRBV12-3/TRBV12-4 | CASSLADRVNEQFF | TGTGCCAGCAGTTTAGCGGACAGGGTCAATGAGCAGTTCTTC
- | - | TRBJ2-3 | TRBV2 | CAVPGPPDTQYF | TGTGCCGTGCCCGGACCGCCAGATACGCAGTATTTT
- | - | TRBJ1-1 | TRBV5-1 | CASSPFGGNTEAFF | TGCGCCAGCAGTCCGTTCGGGGGAAACACTGAAGCTTTCTTT
few | - | TRBJ1-3 | TRBV3-1 | CASGPGQVNTIYF | TGTGCCAGCGGACCGGGACAAGTAAACACCATATATTTT
- | - | TRBJ2-7 | TRBV19 | CASSMDQSYEQYF | TGTGCCAGTAGTATGGACCAGTCCTACGAGCAGTACTTC
- | TRBD2 | TRBJ2-5 | TRBV29-1 | CSVDLSGGYQETQYF | TGCAGCGTTGACTTGAGCGGGGGGTACCAAGAGACCCAGTACTTC
- | - | TRBJ2-5 | TRBV18 | CASSPLGTQETQYF | TGTGCCAGCTCACCACTAGGGACCCAAGAGACCCAGTACTTC